The next 32 T cell receptor beta chains were all read from a single sample in a study of T cells in Graves' hyperthyroidism and ophthalmopathy. It was RNA transcripts that yielded the amplified TCR beta CDR3 regions. With the HTBI primer set, the TCR CDR3 went through a first round of RT-PCR. TCRdb analysed the multiplex PCR reads with MiXCR anew, one entry per CDR3 protein. The profile shows approximately 330,000 distinct CDR3 sequences, roughly 18% of them singletons. Sequencing was performed on blood. Receptors were obtained from a woman aged 50 to 60 with Graves' hyperthyroidism.

The chain joins TRBV20-1 to TRBJ1-2, with D perhaps TRBD1 (6 bases). The germline V gene encodes CDR1 DFQATT and CDR2 SNEGSKA (reference sequence). This CDR3 region has 12 residues. V gave up 1 base and J gave up 8 bases, with 11 bases separating them. The CDR3 nucleotides read TGCAGTGCTAGAGCGGGGGCTTGGGGCTACACCTTC. Translating gives CSARAGAWGYTF.

CDR3 sequence (DNA): TGTGCCAGTAGTATAGATCTGCTAGCGGGAGGGCCCGACAATGAGCAGTTCTTC. As protein: CASSIDLLAGGPDNEQFF. The chain links TRBV19 to TRBJ2-1; 12 positions agree with TRBD2. Losses at the gene ends were 0 bases for V and 5 bases for J; bases not matched to a gene: 8. The CDR3 runs 18 residues. The germline gives CDR1 LNHDA, CDR2 SQIVND (reference sequence).

This clonotype was seen a few times. The rearrangement joins TRBV20-1 to TRBJ2-1; D unclear. The CDR3 is made up of 12 amino acids. The germline CDR1 and CDR2 sequences are DFQATT and SNEGSKA (reference sequence). Between the trimmed V and J ends, which lost 3 bases and 7 bases, there was a span of 10 bases. CDR3 sequence reads: CSARGGLNEQFF. The CDR3 nucleotides are TGCAGTGCTAGGGGCGGTTTAAATGAGCAGTTCTTC.

The rearrangement joins TRBV5-1 to TRBJ2-7, with D perhaps matching TRBD1 (6 bases). V lost 3 bases and J lost 2, with 12 bases in between. The CDR3 contains 14 residues. Germline CDR1 SGHRS, CDR2 YFSETQ. The CDR3 DNA is TGCGCCAGCAGCTCATCGACAGGTACCTACGAGCAGTACTTC. Protein product: CASSSSTGTYEQYF.

This rearrangement joins TRBV9 to TRBJ1-5; no firm D call. Trimming removed 4 bases from V and 0 bases from J, with 11 bases in between. Per the germline V gene, CDR1 is SGDLS and CDR2 is YYNGEE. The CDR3 has 15 residues. The CDR3 is CASSPHGDSNQPQHF. As DNA, the CDR3 is TGTGCCAGCAGCCCCCACGGGGATAGCAATCAGCCCCAGCATTTT.

This clonotype was observed many times. This chain links TRBV5-1 with TRBJ1-2; TRBD1 might be the D (6 bases). The germline V gene has CDR1 SGHRS and CDR2 YFSETQ. CDR3 length: 13 amino acids. V gave up 4 bases and J gave up 6 bases, with 13 bases separating them. The CDR3 spells CASSVTGTNGYTF. The CDR3 coding sequence is TGCGCCAGCAGCGTAACCGGGACAAATGGCTACACCTTC.

This clonotype has ten or more counts. This chain links TRBV5-1 with TRBJ2-1, with a tentative D call TRBD1 (5 bases). The CDR3 extends over 14 amino acids. Between the trimmed V and J ends, which lost 2 bases and 0 bases, there was a span of 6 bases. The germline CDR1 and CDR2 sequences are SGHRS and YFSETQ. The CDR3 reads CASSLDSSYNEQFF. As DNA, the CDR3 is TGCGCCAGCAGCTTAGACAGCTCCTACAATGAGCAGTTCTTC.

This clonotype has a handful of counts. V gene TRBV3-1 combines with J gene TRBJ2-7; D is ambiguous. Germline V gene lookup returns CDR1 LGHDT and CDR2 YNNKEL (reference sequence). The CDR3 spans 15 residues. The V and J ends lost 1 base and 5 bases respectively, with 15 bases between them. Here the CDR3 DNA reads TGTGCCAGCAGCCAAGCCCGTCGTCTGAGGCACGAGCAGTACTTC. It encodes CASSQARRLRHEQYF.

This clonotype was detected ten times or more. CDR3 sequence: CASNEDRGKEDGYTF. For the CDR3, the DNA is TGTGCCAGCAACGAAGACAGGGGGAAAGAGGATGGCTACACCTTC. The J gene is TRBJ1-2, the V gene TRBV6-2 or TRBV6-3, with 9 bases aligning to TRBD1. The CDR3 is 15 residues long. From germline, CDR1 is MNHEY and CDR2 SVGEGT. V lost 7 bases to trimming and J lost 6 bases; unmatched junction nucleotides: 12.

In its sample, this clonotype was seen many times. V usage is TRBV27 and J usage is TRBJ2-5; 8 nucleotides agree with TRBD1. The CDR3 contains 14 residues. The germline gives CDR1 MNHEY, CDR2 SMNVEV (reference sequence). Losses at the gene ends were 7 bases for V and 4 bases for J; bases not matched to a gene: 8. The CDR3 region is CASNRQGPGETQYF. The CDR3 coding sequence is TGTGCCAGCAATCGACAGGGGCCGGGAGAGACCCAGTACTTC.

The chain has TRBV6-1 and TRBJ2-7, with TRBD1 matching over 7 bases. The CDR3 consists of 14 residues. Germline V lookup: CDR1 MNHNS, CDR2 SASEGT. The CDR3 DNA is TGTGCCAACAGTGGTCCGGGACAGTCCCCCGAGCAGTACGTC. It translates to CANSGPGQSPEQYV.

The table lists this clonotype with a few counts. V is TRBV5-6 and J is TRBJ1-2; D is unresolved. The CDR3 totals 14 residues. Looked up from germline, CDR1 is SGHDT and CDR2 is YYEEEE. V was clipped by 4 bases and J by 0 bases, with 10 bases between them. CDR3 sequence reads: CASSGKGTNYGYTF. In nucleotides, the CDR3 is TGTGCCAGCAGCGGGAAGGGAACTAACTATGGCTACACCTTC. Variable domain in full (rest from reference TRBV5-6 and TRBJ1-2): DAGVTQSPTHLIKTRGQQVTLRCSPKSGHDTVSWYQQALGQGPQFIFQYYEEEERQRGNFPDRFSGHQFPNYSSELNVNALLLGDSALYLCASSGKGTNYGYTFGSGTRLTVV.

This clonotype was picked up many times. The J gene is TRBJ1-2, the V gene TRBV28; D is unclear. The CDR3 extends over 14 amino acids. From germline, CDR1 is MDHEN and CDR2 SYDVKM. Trimming cost V 1 base and J 0 bases, with 6 bases left between them. The CDR3 loop is CASSLYSSNYGYTF. In DNA form, the CDR3 reads TGTGCCAGCAGTTTATACAGTTCTAACTATGGCTACACCTTC.

This clonotype appeared many times. The V call is TRBV5-5, the J call TRBJ2-1; unclear D gene. The CDR3 spans 11 residues. Germline-derived CDR1 and CDR2 are SGHKS and YYEKEE (reference sequence). With 2 bases removed from V and 8 bases from J, the gap between germline ends came to 5 bases. CDR3 sequence: CASSFTHEQFF. DNA for the CDR3: TGTGCCAGCAGCTTTACCCATGAGCAGTTCTTC.

This clonotype has more than one count but fewer than ten. The V and J genes are TRBV10-3 and TRBJ2-1, with D possibly TRBD2 on 6 matching bases. Trimming removed 5 bases from V and 0 bases from J, with 11 bases in between. Germline lookup yields CDR1 ENHRY and CDR2 SYGVKD. This CDR3 has 15 amino acids. The CDR3: CAISNGLNSYNEQFF. The CDR3 DNA reads TGTGCCATCAGTAACGGACTAAACTCCTACAATGAGCAGTTCTTC.

This clonotype was observed a handful of times. The rearrangement links TRBV27 to TRBJ1-1; 7 bases are shared with TRBD1. CDR1 MNHEY and CDR2 SMNVEV come from the germline V gene (reference sequence). The CDR3 is made up of 13 amino acids. Germline trimming cut 6 bases from V and 8 bases from J; bases unmatched to any gene: 9. The chain's CDR3 is CASSHGQVGEAFF. The CDR3 DNA follows: TGTGCCAGCAGCCACGGACAGGTGGGGGAAGCTTTCTTT.

This clonotype has only a few counts. The rearrangement links TRBV2 to TRBJ1-2; TRBD1 agrees at 10 bases. Trimming at V came to 2 bases and at J to 8 bases, leaving 8 bases not matched to a gene. The germline gives CDR1 SNHLY, CDR2 FYNNEI. This CDR3 comprises 15 residues. Here the CDR3 DNA reads TGTGCCAGCAGTGAATCATCCGGGACAGGGGTGGGCTACACCTTC. Protein sequence: CASSESSGTGVGYTF.

The J gene is TRBJ2-5, the V gene TRBV10-1, with TRBD1 matching 8 bases. J lost 6 bases, V lost 3 bases, and 9 bases had no gene match. There are 15 residues in the CDR3. Germline lookup yields CDR1 WNHNN and CDR2 SYGVQD (reference sequence). Here the CDR3 reads CASSEGQGAKKTQYF. In DNA, the CDR3 is TGCGCCAGCAGTGAAGGTCAGGGGGCAAAGAAGACCCAGTACTTC.

This clonotype was seen a few times. The chain couples TRBV27 to TRBJ2-3; 7 nucleotides agree with TRBD1. CDR3 length: 16 residues. CDR1 is MNHEY and CDR2 is SMNVEV in the germline V gene (reference sequence). Trimming took 4 bases from V and 3 from J; bases not matched to a gene: 10. The CDR3 spells CASSSISWTGTDTQYF. The CDR3 region has the DNA TGTGCCAGCAGTTCCATTTCGTGGACAGGTACAGATACGCAGTATTTT.

V and J are TRBV4-1 and TRBJ1-1, with D unclear. The CDR3 length is 15 residues. The germline V gene encodes CDR1 MGHRA and CDR2 YSYEKL. V was clipped by 4 bases and J by 4 bases, with 16 bases between them. CDR3: CASSPSGGLGTEAFF. The CDR3 DNA reads as TGCGCCAGCAGCCCATCGGGAGGGCTGGGCACTGAAGCTTTCTTT.

A few counts support this clonotype. This chain uses TRBV4-1 with TRBJ2-7; 12 bases align to TRBD2. V lost 1 base, J lost 2 bases, and 9 bases stayed unmatched. The germline CDR1 and CDR2 sequences are MGHRA and YSYEKL. The CDR3 contains 18 residues. The DNA of the CDR3 is TGCGCCAGCAGCCAAGTTTCACTAGCGGGAGGATTACCCTACGAGCAGTACTTC. This translates into CASSQVSLAGGLPYEQYF.

This clonotype was seen repeatedly, ten times or more. This chain joins TRBV10-3 and TRBJ1-1; D gene uncertain. The germline CDR1 and CDR2 sequences are ENHRY and SYGVKD. The CDR3 is 15 residues long. Trimming left V 4 bases short and J 1 base short, with 13 bases between. The CDR3 protein is CAISGGNWANTEAFF. CDR3 bases: TGTGCCATCAGTGGCGGGAATTGGGCGAACACTGAAGCTTTCTTT.

This clonotype was observed many times. This chain uses TRBV3-1 with TRBJ2-7; 7 bases line up with TRBD2. In germline, CDR1 is LGHDT, CDR2 YNNKEL (reference sequence). CDR3 length: 14 residues. After removal of 4 bases from V and 0 bases from J, the junction contained 3 bases not matched to a gene. This CDR3 is CASSREGSSYEQYF. The CDR3 bases are TGTGCCAGCAGCCGGGAGGGTAGCTCCTACGAGCAGTACTTC.

This chain links TRBV29-1 with TRBJ1-3, with D hard to call. V shed 2 bases and J shed 6 bases, with 11 bases lying between them. In germline, CDR1 is SQVTM, CDR2 ANQGSEA. The length of the CDR3 is 13 residues. The CDR3 DNA sequence: TGCAGCGTTGAAAGGAGGGAAGCAAACACCATATATTTT. Its protein product is CSVERREANTIYF. Variable domain in full (rest from reference TRBV29-1 and TRBJ1-3): SAVISQKPSRDICQRGTSLTIQCQVDSQVTMMFWYRQQPGQSLTLIATANQGSEATYESGFVIDKFPISRPNLTFSTLTVSNMSPEDSSIYLCSVERREANTIYFGEGSWLTVV.

This clonotype has ten or more counts. The V and J genes are TRBV28 and TRBJ1-1, with D unresolved. This CDR3 spans 12 amino acids. The germline V gene encodes CDR1 MDHEN and CDR2 SYDVKM. V gave up 7 bases and J gave up 1 base, with 7 bases separating them. This chain's CDR3 is CASNRGNTEAFF. CDR3 coding DNA: TGTGCCAGCAATAGAGGGAACACTGAAGCTTTCTTT.

This clonotype has at least ten counts. This chain uses TRBV7-3 with TRBJ2-3; 9 bases match TRBD1. The ends lost 4 bases at V and 4 bases at J; junction bases unmatched: 9. Germline CDR1 is SGHTA and CDR2 is FQGTGA. This CDR3 contains 16 residues. The CDR3 sequence: CASSSTTGGSADTQYF. Written as DNA, the CDR3 is TGTGCCAGCAGCTCAACAACAGGGGGCAGCGCAGATACGCAGTATTTT.

This clonotype occurred many times. The chain recombines TRBV7-8 with TRBJ1-6, with a weak D call TRBD1 (5 bases). This CDR3 is 13 amino acids long. Germline values: CDR1 SGHVS, CDR2 FQNEAQ. V was cut by 5 bases and J by 11 bases, with 13 bases left in between. The CDR3 DNA is TGTGCCAGCAGCCCGGACAACGTCGCACCCCTCCACTTT. Translation: CASSPDNVAPLHF.

The chain employs TRBV7-8 and TRBJ2-5, with no clear D. CDR1 is SGHVS and CDR2 is FQNEAQ in the germline V gene. Trimming took off 1 base at V and 12 bases at J, with 24 bases between the two ends. CDR3 length: 16 residues. CDR3 DNA: TGTGCCAGCAGCTTAGGTGACGGGTCCGAGGTTAAGCTGGAGTACTTC. Translation: CASSLGDGSEVKLEYF.

This chain joins TRBV2 and TRBJ1-6, with no clear D. Germline assignment: CDR1 SNHLY and CDR2 FYNNEI. CDR3 length: 17 amino acids. V lost 6 bases to trimming and J lost 0 bases, with 15 bases between them. CDR3 coding DNA: TGTGCCAGCAGCGTCCTTGCCGGAAGCTCCTATAATTCACCCCTCCACTTT. Translation gives CASSVLAGSSYNSPLHF.

A few counts support this clonotype. The chain carries TRBV6-1 and TRBJ2-5; no clear D. Germline values: CDR1 MNHNS, CDR2 SASEGT. With 0 bases removed from V and 0 bases from J, the gap between germline ends came to 8 bases. The CDR3 sequence is 15 residues long. The CDR3 DNA sequence: TGTGCCAGCAGTGAAGCGTTGGGGAACCAAGAGACCCAGTACTTC. As protein: CASSEALGNQETQYF.

This clonotype has more than one count but fewer than ten. This rearrangement joins TRBV11-2 to TRBJ2-1; 10 positions match TRBD1. J gave up 7 bases and V 5 bases, and 8 bases lay outside the gene matches. The CDR3 totals 15 residues. CDR1 and CDR2 from the germline V gene are SGHAT and FQNNGV. This CDR3 is CASSLRDRGWNEQFF. The CDR3 DNA is TGTGCCAGCAGCCTCCGGGACAGGGGTTGGAATGAGCAGTTCTTC.

This clonotype was picked up many times. The rearrangement links TRBV12-3 or TRBV12-4 to TRBJ1-2; 9 positions agree with TRBD1. J gave up 0 bases and V 5 bases, and 19 bases lay outside the gene matches. This CDR3 contains 20 residues. The CDR3 DNA is TGTGCCAGCAGTCCCCTCTCGTATTTGACAGGGGGAGTTCCTAACTATGGCTACACCTTC. It encodes CASSPLSYLTGGVPNYGYTF.